Shown below are 16 T cell receptor beta chains from a single sample sequenced in a study of cytomegalovirus exposure and HLA in healthy donors (dated by TCRdb to about 2017). The method was the immunoSEQ multiplex PCR assay. The multiplex PCR relied on a mix of 60 forward primers for TCR Vbeta segments and 13 reverse primers for TCR Jbeta segments. TCRdb stores this immuneACCESS table with in-frame sequences only. Part of the clones is absent; in the studies checked, under half of the shortfall reflects unresolved V genes, and no reason is known for the rest. This sample is represented by about 190,000 clones; 86% of them were singletons. The top ten clonotypes cover around 0.34% of the sample. The sequenced sample was PBMCs. The receptors stem from a woman aged 25 to 45 in good health and CMV-seronegative.

V is TRBV14 and J is TRBJ2-5, with TRBD2 as a possible D gene (5 bases). Looked up from germline, CDR1 is SGHDN and CDR2 is FVKESK. The V end lost 7 bases, the J end lost 7 bases, and 13 bases lay between the germline ends. The CDR3 spans 12 residues. CDR3 DNA sequence: TGTGCCAGCAACCCGAGCGGAGGGACCCAGTACTTC. Protein: CASNPSGGTQYF.

The CDR3 reads CASSQAPGQPNEKLFF. CDR3 coding DNA: TGTGCCAGCAGCCAAGCTCCGGGACAGCCTAATGAAAAACTGTTTTTT. The chain recombines TRBV4-2 with TRBJ1-4; 7 bases agree with TRBD1. This CDR3 is 16 amino acids long. V lost 1 base and J lost 3; bases outside the gene matches: 5. Per germline, CDR1 LGHNA and CDR2 YNFKEQ.

The chain uses TRBV11-2 and TRBJ2-6; D is perhaps TRBD1 (5 bases). CDR1 and CDR2 from the germline V gene are SGHAT and FQNNGV. The germline V and J ends were trimmed by 4 bases and 2 bases, with 15 bases remaining between them. The length of the CDR3 is 17 residues. CDR3 protein: CASSSTLDKAGANVLTF. The CDR3, as DNA: TGTGCCAGCAGCTCCACTCTGGACAAGGCTGGGGCCAACGTCCTGACTTTC.

V usage is TRBV11-2 and J usage is TRBJ2-7; TRBD2 matches 9 bases. Germline V CDR1 and CDR2: SGHAT, FQNNGV. V trimming: 1 base; J trimming: 2 bases; junction bases outside the gene matches: 3. The CDR3 runs to 15 residues. CDR3 nucleotide sequence: TGTGCCAGCAGCTTAGTAATAGCGGGAGCCTACGAGCAGTACTTC. It specifies CASSLVIAGAYEQYF.

This sequence joins TRBV6-6 and TRBJ2-7, with D possibly being TRBD2 (6 bases). This CDR3 has 13 residues. Germline V gives CDR1 MNHNY, CDR2 SVGAGI (reference sequence). Trimming removed 3 bases at V and 7 bases at J, with 13 bases between. CDR3 coding DNA: TGTGCCAGCAGTTATGGGACTCAGAGTGAGCAGTACTTC. It is translated as CASSYGTQSEQYF.

V usage is TRBV7-9 and J usage is TRBJ2-3; tentatively, D is TRBD2 (6 bases). Between the trimmed V and J ends, which lost 4 bases and 3 bases, there was a span of 8 bases. Germline CDR1 reads SEHNR; CDR2 reads FQNEAQ (reference sequence). The CDR3 spans 13 residues. In nucleotides, the CDR3 is TGTGCCAGCAGCTGGGGGGAGACAGATACGCAGTATTTT. Amino acids: CASSWGETDTQYF.

The rearrangement uses TRBV14 and TRBJ1-5, with a weak D call TRBD1 (5 bases). The CDR3 has 17 residues. Deletions cut 0 bases from V and 0 bases from J, with 12 bases between. Germline lookup yields CDR1 SGHDN and CDR2 FVKESK. CDR3 region: CASSQEAGHYSNQPQHF. As DNA, the CDR3 is TGTGCCAGCAGCCAAGAGGCAGGACACTATAGCAATCAGCCCCAGCATTTT.

The chain links TRBV11-2 to TRBJ2-7, with 7 bases identical to TRBD1. CDR1 SGHAT and CDR2 FQNNGV come from the germline V gene. The trim removed 2 bases at V and 4 bases at J, leaving 5 bases unmatched. The CDR3 runs 14 residues. In DNA form, the CDR3 reads TGTGCCAGCAGCTTATGGGACAGAATATACGAGCAGTACTTC. It specifies CASSLWDRIYEQYF.

This clone was seen once. The chain uses TRBV11-3 and TRBJ2-1; 11 bases are shared with TRBD2. The CDR3 is 16 amino acids. V lost 5 bases, J lost 3 bases, and 6 bases stayed unmatched. The germline CDR1 and CDR2 sequences are SGHNT and YENEEA. This CDR3 reads CASSPGGTSGYNEQFF. The DNA for the CDR3 is TGTGCCAGCAGCCCAGGGGGGACTAGCGGCTACAATGAGCAGTTCTTC.

V usage is TRBV19 and J usage is TRBJ2-2; D is possibly TRBD1 (6 bases). V lost 6 bases, J lost 2 bases, and 16 bases lay in between. This CDR3 contains 16 residues. Germline CDR1 is LNHDA and CDR2 is SQIVND (reference sequence). CDR3 loop: CASSRRTAPNTGELFF. CDR3 bases: TGTGCCAGTAGCCGACGGACAGCCCCAAACACCGGGGAGCTGTTTTTT. The full variable domain, rest sourced from reference TRBV19 and TRBJ2-2, is DGGITQSPKYLFRKEGQNVTLSCEQNLNHDAMYWYRQDPGQGLRLIYYSQIVNDFQKGDIAEGYSVSREKKESFPLTVTSAQKNPTAFYLCASSRRTAPNTGELFFGEGSRLTVL.

CDR3 region: CASSPPWWEGLTDTQYF. The CDR3 region has the DNA TGTGCCAGCAGCCCCCCTTGGTGGGAGGGCCTCACAGATACGCAGTATTTT. The chain couples TRBV7-9 to TRBJ2-3; 7 positions agree with TRBD2. CDR1 and CDR2 (germline): SEHNR, FQNEAQ (reference sequence). CDR3 length equals 17 residues. Trimming took 5 bases from V and 2 from J; bases not matched to a gene: 13.

In regard to this clone: This sample also contains other DNA sequences that code for the same CDR3. The chain employs TRBV5-1 and TRBJ1-1, with a weak D call TRBD1 (6 bases). Germline-derived CDR1 and CDR2 are SGHRS and YFSETQ. CDR3 length equals 13 residues. V was pared by 5 bases and J by 4 bases, with 12 bases between. The CDR3 DNA is TGCGCCAGCAGTTCAGGGGTAGGCACTGAAGCTTTCTTT. Residues: CASSSGVGTEAFF. The whole variable domain, filled in from reference TRBV5-1 and TRBJ1-1, reads KAGVTQTPRYLIKTRGQQVTLSCSPISGHRSVSWYQQTPGQGLQFLFEYFSETQRNKGNFPGRFSGRQFSNSRSEMNVSTLELGDSALYLCASSSGVGTEAFFGQGTRLTVV.

The genes are TRBV11-3 and TRBJ2-1; 9 positions match TRBD1. CDR1 and CDR2 (germline): SGHNT, YENEEA. This CDR3 comprises 13 residues. The V and J ends lost 3 bases and 7 bases, in that order; junction bases with no gene match: 1. CDR3 sequence reads: CASSFGTGNEQFF. CDR3 sequence (DNA): TGTGCCAGCAGCTTCGGGACAGGGAATGAGCAGTTCTTC.

The V gene is TRBV5-4, the J gene TRBJ1-1; D might be TRBD1 (6 bases). CDR3 length equals 14 residues. Between the trimmed V and J ends, which lost 4 bases and 1 base, there was a span of 11 bases. CDR1 is SGHNT, CDR2 YYREEE, per germline (reference sequence). CDR3 sequence: CASSGGQKNTEAFF. In DNA, the CDR3 is TGTGCCAGCAGCGGGGGACAAAAGAACACTGAAGCTTTCTTT. Full variable domain (remainder filled in from reference TRBV5-4 and TRBJ1-1): ETGVTQSPTHLIKTRGQQVTLRCSSQSGHNTVSWYQQALGQGPQFIFQYYREEENGRGNFPPRFSGLQFPNYSSELNVNALELDDSALYLCASSGGQKNTEAFFGQGTRLTVV.

The V call is TRBV10-2, the J call TRBJ2-7; 11 nucleotides agree with TRBD1. The CDR3 length is 17 residues. Looked up from germline, CDR1 is WSHSY and CDR2 is SAAADI. The junction had 5 bases not matched to a gene; V was cut back by 0 bases and J by 1 base. The CDR3 coding sequence is TGCGCCAGCAGTGAGTCACACCGGGACAGGGGGTCCTACGAGCAGTACTTC. It yields the protein CASSESHRDRGSYEQYF.

The chain recombines TRBV5-1 with TRBJ2-1, with D possibly TRBD2 on 6 matching bases. Trimming pared 4 bases from V and 1 base from J, leaving 15 bases between. The CDR3 is 16 residues long. Germline loops: CDR1 SGHRS, CDR2 YFSETQ. The CDR3, as DNA: TGCGCCAGCAGCCCTGGGGGTAGCGGTTCCTACAATGAGCAGTTCTTC. It yields the protein CASSPGGSGSYNEQFF.